The T cell receptor beta chain under discussion was sequenced for a study of early T cells in non-severe SARS-CoV-2 infection. Looking at the study overall: Sequencing targeted bulk RNA from unsorted whole blood, leaving chains unpaired. Study outcomes and limitations: VDJdb matching favored anti-spike CD8 responses, missing private and CD4 specificities.

This clonotype was counted at least ten times. Its antigen is undetermined. The V end lost 2 bases, the J end lost 7 bases, and 3 bases lay between the germline ends. The CDR3 sequence is 11 residues long. Germline CDR1 reads LGHNT; CDR2 reads FRNRAP. Unique molecular identifier tags were affixed to discrete cDNA molecules. Via MiXCR, TCRdb re-called the 5' RACE reads, giving one row per CDR3 protein. The sample holds about 94,000 distinct CDR3 sequences, less than 15% seen once. V usage is TRBV12-5 and J usage is TRBJ2-1; D unclear. The source of this sequence is an adult who was a healthcare worker with PCR-confirmed SARS-CoV-2 infection or an uninfected control (not recorded which). The source material was whole blood. The CDR3 here is CASGLLNEQFF. The CDR3 DNA sequence: TGTGCTAGTGGTTTGCTGAATGAGCAGTTCTTC. The full variable domain, rest sourced from reference TRBV12-5 and TRBJ2-1, is DARVTQTPRHKVTEMGQEVTMRCQPILGHNTVFWYRQTMMQGLELLAYFRNRAPLDDSGMPKDRFSAEMPDATLATLKIQPSEPRDSAVYFCASGLLNEQFFGPGTRLTVL.